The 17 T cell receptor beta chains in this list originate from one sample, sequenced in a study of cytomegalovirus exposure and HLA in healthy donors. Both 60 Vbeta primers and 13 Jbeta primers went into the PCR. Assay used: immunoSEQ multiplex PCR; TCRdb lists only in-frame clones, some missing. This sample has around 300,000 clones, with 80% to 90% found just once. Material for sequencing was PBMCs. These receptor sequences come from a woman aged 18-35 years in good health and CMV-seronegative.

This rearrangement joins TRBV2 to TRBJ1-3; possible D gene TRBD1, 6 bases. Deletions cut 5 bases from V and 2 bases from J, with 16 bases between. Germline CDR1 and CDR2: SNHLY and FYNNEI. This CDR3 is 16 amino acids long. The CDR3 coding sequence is TGTGCCAGCAGTAATCCGATACAGGGTCCTGGAAACACCATATATTTT. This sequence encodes CASSNPIQGPGNTIYF.

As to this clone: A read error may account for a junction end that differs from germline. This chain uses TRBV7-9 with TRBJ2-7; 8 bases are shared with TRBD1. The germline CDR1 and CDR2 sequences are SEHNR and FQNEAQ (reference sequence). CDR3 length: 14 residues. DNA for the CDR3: TGTTCCAGCAGCCCACACCGACAGGGGAGGGAGCAGTACTTC. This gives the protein CSSSPHRQGREQYF. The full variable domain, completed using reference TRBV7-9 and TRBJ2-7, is DTGVSQNPRHKITKRGQNVTFRCDPISEHNRLYWYRQTLGQGPEFLTYFQNEAQLEKSRLLSDRFSAERPKGSFSTLEIQRTEQGDSAMYLCSSSPHRQGREQYFGPGTRLTVT.

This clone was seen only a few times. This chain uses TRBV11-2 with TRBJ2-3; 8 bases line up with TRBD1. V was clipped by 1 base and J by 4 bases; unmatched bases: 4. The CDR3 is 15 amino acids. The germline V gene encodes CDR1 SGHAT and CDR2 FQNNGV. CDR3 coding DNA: TGTGCCAGCAGCTTAGGGACAGGGACTTCAGATACGCAGTATTTT. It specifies CASSLGTGTSDTQYF.

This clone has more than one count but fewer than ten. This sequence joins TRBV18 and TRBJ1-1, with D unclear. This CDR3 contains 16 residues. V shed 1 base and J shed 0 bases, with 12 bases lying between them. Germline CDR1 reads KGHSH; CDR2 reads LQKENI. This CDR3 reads CASSPRRLEVNTEAFF. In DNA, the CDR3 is TGTGCCAGCTCACCACGGAGGTTAGAAGTGAACACTGAAGCTTTCTTT. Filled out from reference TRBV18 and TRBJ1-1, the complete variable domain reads NAGVMQNPRHLVRRRGQEARLRCSPMKGHSHVYWYRQLPEEGLKFMVYLQKENIIDESGMPKERFSAEFPKEGPSILRIQQVVRGDSAAYFCASSPRRLEVNTEAFFGQGTRLTVV.

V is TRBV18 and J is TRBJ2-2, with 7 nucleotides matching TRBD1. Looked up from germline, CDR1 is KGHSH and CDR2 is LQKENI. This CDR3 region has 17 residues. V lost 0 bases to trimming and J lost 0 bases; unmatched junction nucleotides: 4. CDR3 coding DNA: TGTGCCAGCTCACCACCACAGGGGTCCCCGAACACCGGGGAGCTGTTTTTT. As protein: CASSPPQGSPNTGELFF.

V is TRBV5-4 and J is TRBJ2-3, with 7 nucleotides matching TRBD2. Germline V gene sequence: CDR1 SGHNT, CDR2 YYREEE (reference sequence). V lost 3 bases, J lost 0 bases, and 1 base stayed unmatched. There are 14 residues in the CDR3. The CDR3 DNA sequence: TGTGCCAGCAGCTGGGGGGGTAGCACAGATACGCAGTATTTT. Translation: CASSWGGSTDTQYF.

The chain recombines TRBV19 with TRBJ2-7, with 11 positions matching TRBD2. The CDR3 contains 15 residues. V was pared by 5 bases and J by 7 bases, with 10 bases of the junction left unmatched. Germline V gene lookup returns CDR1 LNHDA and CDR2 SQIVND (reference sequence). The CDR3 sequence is CASSARLAGRQEQYF. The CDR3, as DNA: TGTGCCAGTAGTGCACGACTAGCGGGGAGACAAGAGCAGTACTTC.

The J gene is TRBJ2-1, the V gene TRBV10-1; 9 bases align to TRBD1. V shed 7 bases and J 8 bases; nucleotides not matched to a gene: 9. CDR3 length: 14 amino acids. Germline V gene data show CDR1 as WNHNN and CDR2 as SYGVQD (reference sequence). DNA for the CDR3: TGCGCCAGCAACGGGACAGGGTTTAGCGATGAGCAGTTCTTC. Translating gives CASNGTGFSDEQFF.

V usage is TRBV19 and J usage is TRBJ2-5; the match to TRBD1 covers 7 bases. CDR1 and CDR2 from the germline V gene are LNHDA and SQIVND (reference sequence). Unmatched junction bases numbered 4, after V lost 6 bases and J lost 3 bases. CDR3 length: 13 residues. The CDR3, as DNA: TGTGCCAGTAGGACCGGACAGGAAGAGACCCAGTACTTC. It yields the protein CASRTGQEETQYF.

The CDR3, as DNA: TGTGCCAGCAGCCAAGATATTAGAGGGTCCGACGGCTACACCTTC. It is translated as CASSQDIRGSDGYTF. The J gene is TRBJ1-2, the V gene TRBV14; D uncertain. The germline gives CDR1 SGHDN, CDR2 FVKESK. The germline V and J ends were trimmed by 0 bases and 8 bases, with 16 bases remaining between them. CDR3 size: 15 residues.

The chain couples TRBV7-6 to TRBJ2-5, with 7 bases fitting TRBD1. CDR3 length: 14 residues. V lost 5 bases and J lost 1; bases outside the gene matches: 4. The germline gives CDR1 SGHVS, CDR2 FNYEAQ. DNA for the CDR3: TGTGCCAGCAGCCGTTACAGGGGCCAAGAGACCCAGTACTTC. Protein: CASSRYRGQETQYF. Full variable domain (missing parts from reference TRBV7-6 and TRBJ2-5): GAGVSQSPRYKVTKRGQDVALRCDPISGHVSLYWYRQALGQGPEFLTYFNYEAQQDKSGLPNDRFSAERPEGSISTLTIQRTEQRDSAMYRCASSRYRGQETQYFGPGTRLLVL.

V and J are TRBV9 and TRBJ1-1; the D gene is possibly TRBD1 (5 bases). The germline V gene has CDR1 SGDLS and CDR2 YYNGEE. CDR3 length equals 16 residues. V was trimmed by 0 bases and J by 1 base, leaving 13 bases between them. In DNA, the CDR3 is TGTGCCAGCAGCGTAGAAGGGACTCCAGGGAACACTGAAGCTTTCTTT. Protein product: CASSVEGTPGNTEAFF.

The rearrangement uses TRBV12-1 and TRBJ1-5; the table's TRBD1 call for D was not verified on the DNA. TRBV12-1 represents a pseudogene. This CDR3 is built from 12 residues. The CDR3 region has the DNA TGTGCCAGCAGCTGGCCCAGGGTTTCCCAGCATTTT. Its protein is CASSWPRVSQHF.

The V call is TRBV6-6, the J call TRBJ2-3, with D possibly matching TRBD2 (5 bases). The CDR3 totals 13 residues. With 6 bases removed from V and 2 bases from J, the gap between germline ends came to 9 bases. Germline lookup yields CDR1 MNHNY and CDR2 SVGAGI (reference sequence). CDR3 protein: CASRLALTDTQYF. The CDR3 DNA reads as TGTGCCAGCAGGCTAGCCCTCACAGATACGCAGTATTTT.

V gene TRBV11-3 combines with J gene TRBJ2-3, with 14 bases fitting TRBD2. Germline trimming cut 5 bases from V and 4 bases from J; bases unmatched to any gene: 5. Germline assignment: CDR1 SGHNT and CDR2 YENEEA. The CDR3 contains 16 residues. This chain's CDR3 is CASSHGTSGGPDTQYF. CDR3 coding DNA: TGTGCCAGCAGCCACGGGACTAGCGGGGGCCCAGATACGCAGTATTTT.

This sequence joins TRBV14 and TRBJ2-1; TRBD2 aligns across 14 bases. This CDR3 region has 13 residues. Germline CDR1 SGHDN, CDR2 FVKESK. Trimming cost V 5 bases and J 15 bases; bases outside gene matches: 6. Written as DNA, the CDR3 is TGTGCCAGCAGCGCGACTAGCGGGGGGGTTCCGTTCTTC. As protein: CASSATSGGVPFF. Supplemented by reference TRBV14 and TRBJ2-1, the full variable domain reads EAGVTQFPSHSVIEKGQTVTLRCDPISGHDNLYWYRRVMGKEIKFLLHFVKESKQDESGMPNNRFLAERTGGTYSTLKVQPAELEDSGVYFCASSATSGGVPFFGPGTRLTVL.

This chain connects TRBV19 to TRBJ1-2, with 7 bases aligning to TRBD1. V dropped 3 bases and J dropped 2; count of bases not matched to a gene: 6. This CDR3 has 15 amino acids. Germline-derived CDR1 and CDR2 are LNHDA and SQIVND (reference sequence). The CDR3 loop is CASSIWDRRNYGYTF. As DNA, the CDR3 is TGTGCCAGTAGTATCTGGGACAGAAGGAACTATGGCTACACCTTC. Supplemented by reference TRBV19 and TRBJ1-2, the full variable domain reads DGGITQSPKYLFRKEGQNVTLSCEQNLNHDAMYWYRQDPGQGLRLIYYSQIVNDFQKGDIAEGYSVSREKKESFPLTVTSAQKNPTAFYLCASSIWDRRNYGYTFGSGTRLTVV.